This T cell receptor (beta chain) is from a study of CD8 T cells in ankylosing spondylitis. Overall study findings and caveats: Disease-associated clones were CD8+ and fairly uncommon in peripheral blood.

TCRdb recomputed calls from the 5' RACE reads with MiXCR, one row per CDR3 protein. The sample holds fewer than 250,000 distinct CDR3 sequences; roughly 32% are singletons and the top ten take roughly 4.2%. A note on this clonotype: Its antigen is currently unknown.

The sequence was obtained from a male donor with ankylosing spondylitis or in good health (not recorded which). The sample comprised blood, either unsorted or a sorted T cell fraction (not recorded which).

The CDR3 DNA reads TGTGCCAGCAGTGTAATTGGGGGTAGCTCCTACAATGAGCAGTTCTTC. The encoded protein is CASSVIGGSSYNEQFF. The chain recombines TRBV5-5 with TRBJ2-1; perhaps D is TRBD1 or TRBD2 (5 bases each). V lost 5 bases, J lost 0 bases, and 15 bases lay in between. Germline V gives CDR1 SGHKS, CDR2 YYEKEE (reference sequence). CDR3 size: 16 residues.